This T cell receptor beta chain derives from a study of blood T cell repertoires in COVID-19. Germline V lookup: CDR1 KGHDR, CDR2 SFDVKD. The CDR3 spans 15 residues. V lost 4 bases and J lost 5; bases outside the gene matches: 6. Data came from immunoSEQ multiplex PCR; TCRdb stores just in-frame clones and leaves some out. The sample shows about 30,000 clones, roughly 88% of them seen only once. This TCR came from a human donor in a cohort sampled during active COVID-19. The genes are TRBV24-1 and TRBJ1-2, with TRBD1 identical over 10 bases. The source material was peripheral blood. The CDR3 spells CATSDSDRGWYGYTF. The CDR3 nucleotides are TGTGCCACCAGTGACTCGGACAGGGGGTGGTATGGCTACACCTTC.